This T cell receptor (beta chain) originates from a study of blood T cell repertoires in COVID-19. Profiled with immunoSEQ multiplex PCR; TCRdb holds only in-frame clones, not every one. The top ten hold around 3% of the sample, which has some 350,000 clones, around 89% seen once. The germline V gene encodes CDR1 MNHEY and CDR2 SVGAGI. This CDR3 contains 14 residues. Unmatched junction bases numbered 10, after V lost 8 bases and J lost 4 bases. The receptor comes from a woman aged 25 to 39 with COVID-19, enrolled during active disease. The sequencing input was peripheral blood. The chain uses TRBV6-5 and TRBJ1-1; 7 bases map to TRBD1. In DNA form, the CDR3 reads TGTGCCAGCGAAAGACGCAGGGGGGTCACTGAAGCTTTCTTT. It translates to CASERRRGVTEAFF.